A selection of T cell receptor beta chains follows, all from one sample in a study of shared clonotypes between healthy human individuals. Using immunoSEQ multiplex PCR, the repertoire was profiled, and TCRdb retains in-frame clones only, with some absent. The profile shows a few hundred thousand clones, about 80% of them singletons. The material sequenced was PBMCs. These receptors all stem from a woman in her thirties or forties in good health. Some clones in this sample may be carry-over from other donors' samples. Both conserved end residues are part of each CDR3.

v_call	j_call	cdr3_aa
TRBV29-1	TRBJ2-7	CSVGTSGSYEQYF
TRBV5-4	TRBJ2-3	CASSWGTGGLAGTQYF
TRBV5-5	TRBJ1-4	CASSLQGVNEKLFF
TRBV27	TRBJ1-5	CASSPSQGLGQPQHF
TRBV7-9	TRBJ2-2	CASSLVFILNTGELFF
TRBV5-1	TRBJ2-3	CASKPLADSTDTQYF
TRBV2	TRBJ1-5	CASSGTGGTQPQHF
TRBV7-8	TRBJ2-7	CASGDPTREQYF
TRBV5-1	TRBJ2-7	CASSPVDISYEQYF
TRBV5-8	TRBJ2-5	CASSLGLAGIIQETQYF
TRBV5-8	TRBJ2-7	CASSLADGRGYEQYF
TRBV9	TRBJ2-3	CASSGRGSTDTQYF
TRBV30	TRBJ1-1	CAWSRGQNTEAFF
TRBV5-4	TRBJ2-5	CASGNRGGETQYF
TRBV23-1	TRBJ1-5	CASRGQTNQPQHF
TRBV18	TRBJ1-2	CASSLISTLDGYTF
TRBV15	TRBJ2-7	CATSTGTGAYEQYF
TRBV7-8	TRBJ1-1	CASSLLVNREAFF
TRBV18	TRBJ2-2	CASSPPSGGTGELFF
TRBV14	TRBJ2-6	CASSQWLVSLGANVLTF
TRBV9	TRBJ2-1	CASSVVGLADEQFF
TRBV6-6	TRBJ1-2	CASSGTGNNYGYTF
TRBV6-5	TRBJ1-6	CASSYETGPWSPLHF
TRBV27	TRBJ1-5	CASADRDHNQPQHF
TRBV6-1	TRBJ2-1	CASSENRGVPDNEQFF
TRBV10-3	TRBJ2-4	CAISDGLAGLDENIQYF
TRBV4-1	TRBJ1-2	CASSHPGQANYGYTF
TRBV19	TRBJ2-7	CASSIQDTQYF
TRBV7-6	TRBJ1-1	CASSPPRNTEAFF
TRBV2	TRBJ1-5	CASSESSGTEPQHF
TRBV7-2	TRBJ2-1	CASSLVHPPTYNEQFF
TRBV5-8	TRBJ1-2	CASSFGGVNYGYTF
TRBV2	TRBJ1-1	CASSRDVTREAFF
TRBV5-1	TRBJ2-5	CASSFGQGAETQYF
TRBV4-3	TRBJ1-5	CASSQDLGQPQHF